Below, 5 T cell receptor beta chains from the same sample are listed, as sequenced in a study of blood T cells in healthy people across ages (dated by TCRdb to the mid-2010s). Receptor libraries were prepared by 5' RACE. The reads were generated on an Illumina HiSeq 2500. A second PCR of about 6 to 11 cycles was run with a J-beta primer mix and a sample-barcoded 5' primer. TCRdb passed the public sequencing reads through fastp at Q25 and MiXCR, retaining productive beta sequences. Rows are combined by CDR3 protein, so each entry shows the most common genes and DNA. The sample table holds 600,000 to 800,000 distinct CDR3 sequences, of which roughly 21% were seen once. The top ten hold roughly 3.4% of the sample. Sequenced sample: blood. The origin of the receptors is a man between 65 and 85 years old in good health.

A few counts support this clonotype. The chain uses TRBV2 and TRBJ1-4, with D uncertain. CDR3 length: 15 amino acids. Looked up from germline, CDR1 is SNHLY and CDR2 is FYNNEI. V gave up 4 bases and J gave up 0 bases, with 9 bases separating them. In nucleotides, the CDR3 is TGTGCCAGCAGTGCGCACGGAACAACTAATGAAAAACTGTTTTTT. Translated, it gives CASSAHGTTNEKLFF. Together with reference TRBV2 and TRBJ1-4, the CDR3 gives the full variable domain: EPEVTQTPSHQVTQMGQEVILRCVPISNHLYFYWYRQILGQKVEFLVSFYNNEISEKSEIFDDQFSVERPDGSNFTLKIRSTKLEDSAMYFCASSAHGTTNEKLFFGSGTQLSVL.

This clonotype has a handful of counts. J is TRBJ2-7 and V is TRBV20-1; the match to TRBD2 covers 9 bases. The CDR3 contains 14 residues. After removal of 1 base from V and 0 bases from J, the junction contained 1 base not matched to a gene. Germline CDR1 and CDR2: DFQATT and SNEGSKA (reference sequence). CDR3 coding DNA: TGCAGTGCTAGAGCGACTAGCGGCTCCTACGAGCAGTACTTC. Its protein is CSARATSGSYEQYF.

The table lists this clonotype with many counts. This rearrangement joins TRBV12-3 or TRBV12-4 to TRBJ2-1, with 8 nucleotides matching TRBD2. The CDR3 is made up of 17 amino acids. V was pared by 0 bases and J by 4 bases, with 8 bases of the junction left unmatched. CDR3 region: CASSLAQWREEYNEQFF. DNA for the CDR3: TGTGCCAGCAGTTTAGCCCAGTGGCGGGAGGAGTACAATGAGCAGTTCTTC.

This clonotype was seen many times. The chain uses TRBV5-1 and TRBJ1-1; 8 bases match TRBD1. The V gene end was trimmed by 4 bases and the J gene end by 7 bases; junction bases not matched to a gene: 9. This CDR3 has 14 amino acids. CDR1 is SGHRS, CDR2 YFSETQ, per germline. CDR3 nucleotides: TGCGCCAGCAGCGCAGGGACAGGAGGGGGTGAAGCTTTCTTT. The encoded protein is CASSAGTGGGEAFF.

This clonotype appeared a few times. V and J are TRBV7-8 and TRBJ2-6; 8 bases are a match to TRBD2. Germline V lookup: CDR1 SGHVS, CDR2 FQNEAQ. Unmatched junction bases numbered 4, after V lost 1 base and J lost 2 bases. The CDR3 runs 17 residues. Here the CDR3 DNA reads TGTGCCAGCAGCTTAGTAGGCGGGAGGACTGGGGCCAACGTCCTGACTTTC. The encoded protein is CASSLVGGRTGANVLTF.